Presented here are 30 T cell receptor beta chains from one specimen sequenced in a study of OX40 agonist ivuxolimab in advanced cancers. Clones were read by immunoSEQ multiplex PCR, and TCRdb kept only the in-frame ones, dropping some. The profile shows tens of thousands of clones, about 82% of them singletons. Material: CD4+ or CD8+ T cells sorted from blood, obtained in a trial of the OX40 agonist ivuxolimab. The receptors shown here come from an adult with an advanced solid tumor such as melanoma, head and neck, liver or kidney cancer.

The chain links TRBV30 to TRBJ2-1, with a possible D match to TRBD2 (6 bases). This CDR3 has 15 residues. Trimming left V 3 bases short and J 7 bases short, with 19 bases between. Germline CDR1 reads GTSNPN; CDR2 reads SVGIG (reference sequence). The CDR3 sequence: CAWSRRGPPGNEQFF. The DNA of the CDR3 is TGTGCCTGGAGCCGGAGGGGACCGCCGGGGAATGAGCAGTTCTTC.

The chain carries TRBV7-2 and TRBJ2-5, with 10 bases that match TRBD1. Germline V lookup: CDR1 SGHTA, CDR2 FQGNSA. This CDR3 region has 16 residues. Trimming at V came to 5 bases and at J to 11 bases, leaving 17 bases not matched to a gene. CDR3 nucleotide sequence: TGTGCCAGCAGCCCCGGGACAGGGGACCTTCTACGGGAGCAGTACTTC. As protein: CASSPGTGDLLREQYF.

The genes are TRBV18 and TRBJ2-2, with D tentatively TRBD1 (5 bases). Per germline, CDR1 KGHSH and CDR2 LQKENI. This CDR3 spans 13 amino acids. The germline V and J ends were trimmed by 4 bases and 6 bases, with 9 bases remaining between them. The CDR3 loop reads CASSLDSAGELFF. CDR3 sequence (DNA): TGTGCCAGCTCACTTGACAGCGCCGGGGAGCTGTTTTTT. Combining the CDR3 with reference TRBV18 and TRBJ2-2 gives the whole variable domain NAGVMQNPRHLVRRRGQEARLRCSPMKGHSHVYWYRQLPEEGLKFMVYLQKENIIDESGMPKERFSAEFPKEGPSILRIQQVVRGDSAAYFCASSLDSAGELFFGEGSRLTVL.

This clone was counted a few times. The chain joins TRBV5-1 to TRBJ2-5, with TRBD2 matching 7 bases. Trimming cost V 5 bases and J 2 bases; bases outside gene matches: 9. Germline CDR1 and CDR2: SGHRS and YFSETQ. This CDR3 spans 15 amino acids. Here the CDR3 reads CASRASPGLQETQYF. CDR3 DNA sequence: TGCGCCAGCAGGGCTAGTCCGGGACTACAAGAGACCCAGTACTTC.

V gene TRBV28 combines with J gene TRBJ1-1; TRBD1 is a possible D gene (6 bases). The CDR3 covers 14 residues. Deletions cut 6 bases from V and 4 bases from J, with 15 bases between. Germline V lookup: CDR1 MDHEN, CDR2 SYDVKM. The CDR3 spells CASSSPGEGTEAFF. The CDR3 DNA is TGTGCCAGCAGCTCCCCAGGGGAGGGCACTGAAGCTTTCTTT.

This sequence joins TRBV7-8 and TRBJ1-2, with a tentative D call TRBD1 (5 bases). Germline CDR1 is SGHVS and CDR2 is FQNEAQ. Between the trimmed V and J ends, which lost 8 bases and 8 bases, there was a span of 15 bases. CDR3 length: 12 amino acids. In nucleotides, the CDR3 is TGTGCCAGCGCAAGGGACGGCTACGGCTACACCTTC. Translated, it gives CASARDGYGYTF.

The J gene is TRBJ2-1, the V gene TRBV6-1, with D hard to call. Germline CDR1 reads MNHNS; CDR2 reads SASEGT. This CDR3 region has 15 residues. Deletions cut 3 bases from V and 0 bases from J, with 9 bases between. This CDR3 is CASSERLYSYNEQFF. The CDR3 DNA reads TGTGCCAGCAGTGAGAGGCTCTACTCCTACAATGAGCAGTTCTTC.

This chain joins TRBV25-1 and TRBJ1-6; tentative D call: TRBD1 (6 bases). Germline lookup yields CDR1 MGHDK and CDR2 SYGVNS. The V end was cut by 4 bases, the J end by 8 bases, with 12 bases between. The CDR3 is 14 amino acids. The CDR3 sequence is CASSGGRRDSPLHF. CDR3 in DNA: TGTGCCAGCAGTGGGGGGCGGCGAGATTCACCCCTCCACTTT.

The rearrangement links TRBV2 to TRBJ2-3; 10 positions match TRBD1. The CDR3 runs to 14 residues. V was clipped by 8 bases and J by 6 bases; unmatched bases: 8. Per germline, CDR1 SNHLY and CDR2 FYNNEI. CDR3 in amino acids: CASLTGGVFDTQYF. For the CDR3, the DNA is TGTGCCAGCCTGACAGGGGGCGTTTTTGATACGCAGTATTTT.

A single count supports this clone. This sequence joins TRBV5-4 and TRBJ1-6, with TRBD1 matching over 11 bases. There are 16 residues in the CDR3. The ends lost 3 bases at V and 7 bases at J; junction bases unmatched: 6. Germline CDR1 reads SGHNT; CDR2 reads YYREEE (reference sequence). In nucleotides, the CDR3 is TGTGCCAGCAGCTCGGACAGGGGGCGCCTAAATTCACCCCTCCACTTT. Its protein is CASSSDRGRLNSPLHF.

This chain joins TRBV5-1 and TRBJ1-3, with TRBD1 matching 7 bases. The CDR3 covers 15 residues. Germline assignment: CDR1 SGHRS and CDR2 YFSETQ. Unmatched junction bases numbered 6, after V lost 4 bases and J lost 2 bases. For the CDR3, the DNA is TGCGCCAGCAGCCAGGATACAGGGGCTGGAAACACCATATATTTT. Protein product: CASSQDTGAGNTIYF.

The chain has TRBV19 and TRBJ1-5; 7 bases match TRBD1. This CDR3 spans 16 amino acids. Germline-derived CDR1 and CDR2 are LNHDA and SQIVND (reference sequence). V lost 6 bases and J lost 3; bases outside the gene matches: 11. The CDR3 here is CASSRRGGRDNQPQHF. The DNA of the CDR3 is TGTGCCAGTAGCCGACGAGGGGGCCGGGACAATCAGCCCCAGCATTTT.

The chain employs TRBV4-2 and TRBJ1-4; D gene unclear. This CDR3 is built from 13 residues. CDR1 and CDR2 (germline): LGHNA, YNFKEQ. V lost 2 bases and J 5 bases, leaving 6 bases between the germline ends. The CDR3 spells CASSQSENEKLFF. Written as DNA, the CDR3 is TGTGCCAGCAGCCAATCCGAAAATGAAAAACTGTTTTTT.

CDR3: CASSLAWGNRGTYGYTF. Here the CDR3 DNA reads TGTGCCAGCAGCTTGGCCTGGGGGAACAGGGGGACCTATGGCTACACCTTC. The chain uses TRBV5-5 and TRBJ1-2; 8 bases map to TRBD1. The junction had 11 bases not matched to a gene; V was cut back by 0 bases and J by 4 bases. This CDR3 has 17 amino acids. Germline CDR1 SGHKS, CDR2 YYEKEE (reference sequence).

The gene calls are TRBV5-1 and TRBJ2-1; no clear D. The CDR3 extends over 15 amino acids. In germline, CDR1 is SGHRS, CDR2 YFSETQ. V shed 4 bases and J shed 6 bases, with 17 bases lying between them. The CDR3 DNA sequence: TGCGCCAGCAGCCCGCGTGTGACTCTTGGCAATGAGCAGTTCTTC. Protein: CASSPRVTLGNEQFF.

The chain links TRBV7-7 to TRBJ2-5; 8 positions match TRBD2. CDR3 length equals 14 residues. Germline V gene sequence: CDR1 SSHAT, CDR2 FNYEAQ (reference sequence). CDR3 sequence (DNA): TGTGCTAGCGGTACGAGCGGGGGTCCAGAGACCCAGTACTTC. Encoded protein: CASGTSGGPETQYF. The whole variable domain, filled in from reference TRBV7-7 and TRBJ2-5, reads GAGVSQSPRYKVTKRGQDVTLRCDPISSHATLYWYQQALGQGPEFLTYFNYEAQPDKSGLPSDRFSAERPEGSISTLTIQRTEQRDSAMYRCASGTSGGPETQYFGPGTRLLVL.

The V call is TRBV5-1, the J call TRBJ1-2, with unresolved D. The CDR3 totals 13 residues. CDR1 is SGHRS and CDR2 is YFSETQ in the germline V gene. V lost 4 bases and J 7 bases, leaving 14 bases between the germline ends. The CDR3 nucleotides read TGCGCCAGCAGCCCCGCAGGTTCCTCTGGCTACACCTTC. Protein: CASSPAGSSGYTF.

This chain connects TRBV4-1 to TRBJ1-5; D ambiguous. With 1 base removed from V and 7 bases from J, the gap between germline ends came to 11 bases. CDR1 and CDR2 from the germline V gene are MGHRA and YSYEKL. This CDR3 spans 14 amino acids. CDR3 sequence reads: CASSQGEAGQPQHF. The CDR3 DNA follows: TGCGCCAGCAGCCAAGGTGAAGCGGGACAGCCCCAGCATTTT.

The chain joins TRBV30 to TRBJ2-6, with D perhaps being TRBD1 or TRBD2 (6 bases each). The germline V gene has CDR1 GTSNPN and CDR2 SVGIG (reference sequence). Deletions cut 5 bases from V and 2 bases from J, with 10 bases between. The CDR3 contains 14 residues. CDR3 sequence reads: CAWARGPGANVLTF. The CDR3, as DNA: TGTGCCTGGGCACGGGGGCCTGGGGCCAACGTCCTGACTTTC.

This clone has only one observation. The chain joins TRBV7-2 to TRBJ2-2; perhaps TRBD2 as D (7 bases). V gave up 5 bases and J gave up 9 bases, with 16 bases separating them. Germline V lookup: CDR1 SGHTA, CDR2 FQGNSA. There are 14 residues in the CDR3. The CDR3 nucleotides read TGTGCCAGCAGCCAACGGTGGGGGGGCAGGGAGCTGTTTTTT. Protein sequence: CASSQRWGGRELFF. Drawing the rest from reference TRBV7-2 and TRBJ2-2, the complete variable domain is GAGVSQSPSNKVTEKGKDVELRCDPISGHTALYWYRQSLGQGLEFLIYFQGNSAPDKSGLPSDRFSAERTGGSVSTLTIQRTQQEDSAVYLCASSQRWGGRELFFGEGSRLTVL.

V gene TRBV5-1 combines with J gene TRBJ1-3; no definite D call. Germline values: CDR1 SGHRS, CDR2 YFSETQ. The germline V and J ends were trimmed by 0 bases and 0 bases, with 7 bases remaining between them. The CDR3 is 15 residues long. The DNA of the CDR3 is TGCGCCAGCAGCTTGGAGGTCCCCTCTGGAAACACCATATATTTT. As protein: CASSLEVPSGNTIYF.

The chain joins TRBV7-2 to TRBJ1-1, with D perhaps TRBD1 (5 bases). Looked up from germline, CDR1 is SGHTA and CDR2 is FQGNSA. V shed 4 bases and J shed 5 bases, with 14 bases lying between them. The CDR3 is 14 residues long. As DNA, the CDR3 is TGTGCCAGCAGCTCCCAGGACCAGGGAACTGAAGCTTTCTTT. Translation gives CASSSQDQGTEAFF.

The chain links TRBV6-5 to TRBJ2-3, with unresolved D. V was clipped by 4 bases and J by 6 bases, with 5 bases between them. Germline V gene data show CDR1 as MNHEY and CDR2 as SVGAGI. This CDR3 spans 11 amino acids. CDR3 residues: CASSSSDTQYF. CDR3 in DNA: TGTGCCAGCAGTTCATCCGATACGCAGTATTTT.

The chain uses TRBV10-3 and TRBJ2-7, with TRBD1 identical over 7 bases. The germline gives CDR1 ENHRY, CDR2 SYGVKD. Germline trimming cut 6 bases from V and 0 bases from J; bases unmatched to any gene: 5. The CDR3 loop spans 14 amino acids. The CDR3 spells CAISRQGSSYEQYF. CDR3 coding DNA: TGTGCCATCAGCCGACAGGGCAGCTCCTACGAGCAGTACTTC.

Only a few counts were recorded for this clone. V gene TRBV19 combines with J gene TRBJ2-1; TRBD2 matches 11 bases. The germline V gene has CDR1 LNHDA and CDR2 SQIVND (reference sequence). The CDR3 spans 16 residues. J gave up 8 bases and V 5 bases, and 11 bases lay outside the gene matches. The CDR3 nucleotides are TGTGCCAGTAGTCTGTCGACTAGCGGGATTAGGGATGAGCAGTTCTTC. As protein: CASSLSTSGIRDEQFF. Full variable domain (rest looked up from reference TRBV19 and TRBJ2-1): DGGITQSPKYLFRKEGQNVTLSCEQNLNHDAMYWYRQDPGQGLRLIYYSQIVNDFQKGDIAEGYSVSREKKESFPLTVTSAQKNPTAFYLCASSLSTSGIRDEQFFGPGTRLTVL.

The J gene is TRBJ2-4, the V gene TRBV5-6; 9 bases match TRBD1. The germline V gene encodes CDR1 SGHDT and CDR2 YYEEEE. The ends lost 1 base at V and 6 bases at J; junction bases unmatched: 11. CDR3 length: 17 residues. CDR3: CASSLPNPGQGTNIQYF. The CDR3 nucleotides read TGTGCCAGCAGCTTGCCCAATCCGGGACAGGGAACAAACATTCAGTACTTC. Variable domain in full (rest from reference TRBV5-6 and TRBJ2-4): DAGVTQSPTHLIKTRGQQVTLRCSPKSGHDTVSWYQQALGQGPQFIFQYYEEEERQRGNFPDRFSGHQFPNYSSELNVNALLLGDSALYLCASSLPNPGQGTNIQYFGAGTRLSVL.

V usage is TRBV2 and J usage is TRBJ1-4, with a tentative D call TRBD1 (6 bases). Germline lookup yields CDR1 SNHLY and CDR2 FYNNEI. The CDR3 loop spans 15 amino acids. The ends were cut back, 4 bases at V and 5 bases at J, with 14 bases in the middle. The CDR3 sequence is CASSGNRATNEKLFF. The DNA of the CDR3 is TGTGCCAGCAGTGGAAACAGGGCTACCAATGAAAAACTGTTTTTT.

The V call is TRBV5-4, the J call TRBJ1-2, with D possibly being TRBD1 (5 bases). CDR3 size: 12 residues. The V and J ends lost 3 bases and 4 bases respectively, with 7 bases between them. CDR1 and CDR2 (germline): SGHNT, YYREEE (reference sequence). The CDR3 DNA reads TGTGCCAGCAGCTCGGACACCTATGGCTACACCTTC. As protein: CASSSDTYGYTF.

The gene calls are TRBV5-5 and TRBJ1-2, with no clear D. Trimming removed 1 base at V and 3 bases at J, with 7 bases between. Per the germline V gene, CDR1 is SGHKS and CDR2 is YYEKEE (reference sequence). This CDR3 spans 13 amino acids. CDR3 bases: TGTGCCAGCAGCTTGTCTACGGACTATGGCTACACCTTC. Translating gives CASSLSTDYGYTF.

The sample holds one count of this clone. The gene calls are TRBV11-2 and TRBJ1-5; 8 nucleotides line up with TRBD1. This CDR3 is 13 amino acids long. The germline V gene has CDR1 SGHAT and CDR2 FQNNGV. With 6 bases clipped from V and 6 bases from J, the junction kept 4 bases outside the gene matches. DNA for the CDR3: TGTGCCAGCAGTCAGGGGGCAGGTCAGCCCCAGCATTTT. It translates to CASSQGAGQPQHF.